Listed below are T cell receptor beta chains from one sample, sequenced in a study of cytomegalovirus exposure and HLA in healthy donors. Assay: immunoSEQ multiplex PCR; the TCRdb copy retains only in-frame clones and omits some. The table has 60,000 to 70,000 clones, roughly 80% seen once. Sequencing was performed on PBMCs. The receptors here all came from a male donor in good health and CMV-seropositive. Both conserved end residues are part of each CDR3. The order of the fields is D gene, V gene, J gene, clone size, CDR3 DNA, CDR3 protein. A D gene is named only where the DNA matches it firmly. Clone size, where shown, is once, few, many, or a class for clones that have expanded.

>TRBD2|TRBV7-3|TRBJ2-1|.
TGTGCCAGCAGCTTTGGCGGGGGGAGGGATGAGCAGTTCTTC
CASSFGGGRDEQFF
>TRBD1|TRBV7-9|TRBJ1-2|.
TGTGCCAGCAGCTTAGGACAGGGGGCGCCGGATGTCTATGGCTACACCTTC
CASSLGQGAPDVYGYTF
>.|TRBV4-2|TRBJ1-6|.
TGTGCCAGCAGCCAAGAGGCGGGGGGTACACCCCTCCACTTT
CASSQEAGGTPLHF
>.|TRBV7-8|TRBJ2-1|.
TGTGCCAGCAGCTTGGAGCGGATCTCCTACAATGAGCAGTTCTTC
CASSLERISYNEQFF
>TRBD1|TRBV9|TRBJ1-1|.
TGTGCCAGCAGCCCCGGGACAGGGAACACTGAAGCTTTCTTT
CASSPGTGNTEAFF
>.|TRBV25-1|TRBJ2-2|.
TGTGCCAGCAGCGAGGCCCGGACAGCCCCGAACACCGGGGAGCTGTTTTTT
CASSEARTAPNTGELFF
>.|TRBV5-6|TRBJ2-2|once
TGTGCCAGCACCCCCTCGAACACCGGGGAGCTGTTTTTT
CASTPSNTGELFF
>TRBD2|TRBV7-2|TRBJ2-5|.
TGTGCCAGCAGCTTAACTAGCGGGGGGCGGGAGACCCAGTACTTC
CASSLTSGGRETQYF
>.|TRBV4-2|TRBJ1-2|.
TGTGCCAGCAGCCGCCAAGGACAGACCTCTAACTATGGCTACACCTTC
CASSRQGQTSNYGYTF
>.|TRBV6-5|TRBJ1-1|.
TGTGCCAGCAGTTATTCACAGGTCCTCGGCACTGAAGCTTTCTTT
CASSYSQVLGTEAFF
>TRBD2|TRBV7-6|TRBJ2-3|.
TGTGCCAGCAGCTTGGGGACTAGCGTAACTAGCACAGATACGCAGTATTTT
CASSLGTSVTSTDTQYF
>.|TRBV4-3|TRBJ1-2|.
TGCGCCAGCAGCCAAGACCCCAGGGTGGCTAGCTATGGCTACACCTTC
CASSQDPRVASYGYTF
>.|TRBV15|TRBJ2-6|.
TGTGCCACCAGCAGCCCTAATTCTCACGGAGGCTCTGGGGCCAACGTCCTGACTTTC
CATSSPNSHGGSGANVLTF
>.|TRBV5-6|TRBJ1-5|.
TGTGCCAGCAGCTTTGGTACGGGGTTTAATCAGCCCCAGCATTTT
CASSFGTGFNQPQHF
>.|TRBV6-6|TRBJ1-2|.
TGTGCCAGCAGTGACGCAGGGCGCGAGTGGGATGGCTACACCTTC
CASSDAGREWDGYTF
>.|TRBV27|TRBJ1-2|.
TGTGCCAGCAAAAGGACAGCCTTTTCTAACTATGGCTACACCTTC
CASKRTAFSNYGYTF
>.|TRBV19|TRBJ1-1|.
TGTGCCAGTAGTATACCGGGGACTGAAGCTTTCTTT
CASSIPGTEAFF
>.|TRBV5-6|TRBJ2-1|.
TGTGCCAGCAGCCCCGCTAGCCCCCATGAGCAGTTCTTC
CASSPASPHEQFF
>.|TRBV7-2|TRBJ1-6|.
TGTGCCAGCAGCTTAGCGCTTGGTGCGAATTCACCCCTCCACTTT
CASSLALGANSPLHF
>TRBD1|TRBV27|TRBJ2-7|once
TGTGCCAGTAGCCGGGACAGGGAGGACGAGCAGTACTTC
CASSRDREDEQYF
>.|TRBV6-5|TRBJ1-6|few
TGTGCCAGCACCCCCATTAGGGGCGCGAATTCACCCCTCCACTTT
CASTPIRGANSPLHF
>TRBD1|TRBV11-3|TRBJ1-1|.
TGTGCCAGCAGCTTAGGTGACAGGGCAGAAGCTTTCTTT
CASSLGDRAEAFF
>.|TRBV5-1|TRBJ1-4|once
TGCGCCAGCAGCTTGTGGCGGTCAGCAACTAATGAAAAACTGTTTTTT
CASSLWRSATNEKLFF
>TRBD1|TRBV7-9|TRBJ1-1|.
TGTGCCAGCAGCGCCTTACAGGGGGCCACGTCGCGAGCTTTCTTT
CASSALQGATSRAFF
>.|TRBV29-1|TRBJ1-1|.
TGCAGCGGCGTACAGGGGAACACTGAAGCTTTCTTT
CSGVQGNTEAFF
>TRBD1|TRBV6-6|TRBJ2-3|.
TGTGCCAGCAGCTTACAGGGGGCCATAGATACGCAGTATTTT
CASSLQGAIDTQYF
>.|TRBV27|TRBJ2-7|once
TGTGCCAGCAGTAGAGGGCAGTACTTC
CASSRGQYF
>.|TRBV28|TRBJ2-7|.
TGTGCCACGGACGACAGTCACTACGAGCAGTACTTC
CATDDSHYEQYF
>TRBD1|TRBV11-3|TRBJ2-5|.
TGTGCCAGCAGCCGCCGACAGGGGGAATTAGAGACCCAGTACTTC
CASSRRQGELETQYF
>.|TRBV4-1|TRBJ2-7|.
TGCGCCAGCAGCCCTGGACAGTCCTCCTACGAGCAGTACTTC
CASSPGQSSYEQYF
>TRBD1|TRBV7-9|TRBJ1-4|few
TGTGCCAGCAGGCCACCGGGACAGGGGAATGAAAAACTGTTTTTT
CASRPPGQGNEKLFF
>.|TRBV18|TRBJ1-1|.
TGTGCCAGCTCACCCATTAGACAGGACATGAACACTGAAGCTTTCTTT
CASSPIRQDMNTEAFF
>TRBD2|TRBV11-3|TRBJ2-5|.
TGTGCCAGCAGCTTAAGTGAGCGGCGGGGGGAGGTGGAGACCCAGTACTTC
CASSLSERRGEVETQYF
>.|TRBV4-2|TRBJ2-7|.
TGTGCCAGCAGCCAAGATGGGGCAGGTTCTTCCTACGAGCAGTACTTC
CASSQDGAGSSYEQYF
>TRBD1|TRBV4-3|TRBJ1-2|.
TGCGCCAGCAGCGTACAACAGGGGAACGATAACTATGGCTACACCTTC
CASSVQQGNDNYGYTF
>TRBD2|TRBV18|TRBJ2-7|.
TGTGCCAGCTCACCACTAGCACAGCGGGGTCACGAGCAGTACTTC
CASSPLAQRGHEQYF
>TRBD1|TRBV6-6|TRBJ1-5|.
TGTGCCAGCAGTTACAAGGGGGCTTATAGCAATCAGCCCCAGCATTTT
CASSYKGAYSNQPQHF
>TRBD1|TRBV6-1|TRBJ1-4|once
TGTGCCAGCAGTACCCCCGGGACAGCCAATGAAAAACTGTTTTTT
CASSTPGTANEKLFF
>.|TRBV18|TRBJ1-1|.
TGTGCCAGCTCACTACGGCATGGGGAGGGCACTGAAGCTTTCTTT
CASSLRHGEGTEAFF
>.|TRBV4-3|TRBJ1-3|few
TGCGCCAGCAGCACACGAGGGGAGGGCAGACCTGGAAACACCATATATTTT
CASSTRGEGRPGNTIYF
>.|TRBV4-3|TRBJ1-2|.
TGCGCCAGCAGCCAAAAGGGAGGAATTCATAACTATGGCTACACCTTC
CASSQKGGIHNYGYTF
>.|TRBV19|TRBJ1-1|few
TGTGCCAGTAGTTTGCCGGGAGCTGGGAGAACTGAAGCTTTCTTT
CASSLPGAGRTEAFF